The T cell receptor (beta chain) described here comes from a study of beta chain features in type 1 diabetes. This CDR3 has 15 amino acids. Germline-derived CDR1 and CDR2 are MNHEY and SVGAGI. V was clipped by 7 bases and J by 7 bases; unmatched bases: 9. Every bit of the isolated RNA underwent reverse transcription, so sequencing read expressed TCRB transcripts. Naive, central memory and regulatory T cell samples averaged about 3.6 million immunoSEQ reads each. Assay: immunoSEQ multiplex PCR; the TCRdb copy retains only in-frame clones and omits some. The sample consists of around 170,000 clones, 9% to 10% of them appearing once.

This chain uses TRBV6-5 with TRBJ1-6, with 8 bases identical to TRBD1. This clonotype was obtained from a woman aged 18-35 years in good health. The sequenced sample was central memory CD4+ T cells from blood. CDR3 coding DNA: TGTGCCAGCAACTCGGGACAGGCTTGGAATTCACCCCTCCACTTT. Translated, it gives CASNSGQAWNSPLHF.